This T cell receptor (beta chain) was captured by sequencing in a study of patients and donors after allogeneic stem cell transplantation. This CDR3 has 14 amino acids. Germline loops: CDR1 SGHDT, CDR2 YYEEEE. The V end lost 1 base, the J end lost 8 bases, and 13 bases lay between the germline ends. This clonotype was counted a single time. TCRdb redid the calling of the RT-PCR reads with MiXCR, one entry per CDR3 protein. The repertoire holds 20,000 to 30,000 distinct CDR3 sequences, 35% to 45% seen once, with roughly three quarters in the top ten. The receptor was derived from a human donor who was either an allogeneic HSCT recipient or a stem cell or donor lymphocyte infusion donor (not recorded which). It is not recorded whose cells these are; they may come from a transplant donor. This chain joins TRBV5-6 and TRBJ2-1; weak D call: TRBD1 (6 bases). The sequencing input was blood, either unsorted or a sorted T cell fraction (not recorded which). DNA for the CDR3: TGTGCCAGCAGCTTGTTGGGGGCAGGGGATGAGCAGTTCTTC. Residues: CASSLLGAGDEQFF.